This is a list of T cell receptor beta chains from one sample in a study of blood T cell repertoires in COVID-19. Using immunoSEQ multiplex PCR, the repertoire was profiled, and TCRdb retains in-frame clones only, with some absent. The sample holds some 71,000 clones, under 90% seen once. Sequencing was performed on peripheral blood. The receptors shown here come from a man in his fifties or sixties with COVID-19, enrolled during active disease. Both conserved end residues are part of each CDR3. A D gene is named only where the DNA matches it firmly. Size is stated for part of the rows, as once, few or many counts, or as a class when the clone is expanded.

cdr3_nt cdr3_aa j_call d_call clone_size v_call
TGTGCCAGCAGCGTAAGAAGGGGCCGGGAGACCCAGTACTTC CASSVRRGRETQYF TRBJ2-5 NA NA TRBV9
TGTGCCTGGAGTGTACGGGGGTCCTTCTACTTCCTCTTC CAWSVRGSFYFLF TRBJ2-1 NA NA TRBV30
TGTGCCAGCAGCTTAGATTATACAGCAGGAGAGACCCAGTACTTC CASSLDYTAGETQYF TRBJ2-5 NA NA TRBV11-2
TGCGCCAGCAGATCGACGGACACTCATGGCTACACCTTC CASRSTDTHGYTF TRBJ1-2 NA NA TRBV4-3
TGTGCCAGCAGCCTACAGGGCATATCGGCTGGCACTGAAGCTTTCTTT CASSLQGISAGTEAFF TRBJ1-1 NA NA TRBV11-2
TGTGCCACCCTGACAGACTACGAGCAGTACTTC CATLTDYEQYF TRBJ2-7 NA once TRBV10-3
TGTGCCAGCAGTGCGGACAGGAATTCACCCCTCCACTTT CASSADRNSPLHF TRBJ1-6 TRBD1 once TRBV2
TGCGCCAGCAGCCAAGAGTTGACCTGGGCGGGACCCCTCCACTTT CASSQELTWAGPLHF TRBJ1-6 NA NA TRBV4-3
TGTGCCAGCAGCCCTGGACAGGGAGCCCACAATGAGCAGTTCTTC CASSPGQGAHNEQFF TRBJ2-1 TRBD1 NA TRBV13
TGTGCCACACGGACAGCTACCTACGAGCAGTACTTC CATRTATYEQYF TRBJ2-7 NA NA TRBV6-5
TGTGCCTGGAGTGCTGGGACAGAAGAGACCCAGTACTTC CAWSAGTEETQYF TRBJ2-5 TRBD1 NA TRBV30
TGTGCCAGCAGCCTGGGAGCGACAGGATCCTACGAGCAGTACTTC CASSLGATGSYEQYF TRBJ2-7 NA NA TRBV11-2
TGTGCCTGGGATAAAGAGGCAGATACGCAGTATTTT CAWDKEADTQYF TRBJ2-3 NA NA TRBV30
TGTGCCAGCAAGTCCCAGGGGGCAGGTGAAACTGAAGCTTTCTTT CASKSQGAGETEAFF TRBJ1-1 TRBD1 NA TRBV6-5
TGTGCCAGCAGTCGCCGACAGGGTAACACTGAAGCTTTCTTT CASSRRQGNTEAFF TRBJ1-1 TRBD1 NA TRBV6-5
TGTGCCACGTACAGGGCTTACTCTTACAATGAGCAGTTCTTC CATYRAYSYNEQFF TRBJ2-1 NA NA TRBV7-3
TGTGCCAGCAAGGGACAGGGTATCTACGAGCAGTACTTC CASKGQGIYEQYF TRBJ2-7 TRBD1 NA TRBV5-6
TGCGCCAGCAGCTTGGTACTAGCGGGGGGGAACTCCTACAATGAGCAGTTCTTC CASSLVLAGGNSYNEQFF TRBJ2-1 TRBD2 NA TRBV5-1
TGTGCCAGTAGAGGGACAGACGTGCAGTACTTC CASRGTDVQYF TRBJ2-7 TRBD1 few TRBV19
TGTGCCAGCAGCTTGGGACTAGCCGGCGAGCAGTACTTC CASSLGLAGEQYF TRBJ2-7 TRBD2 few TRBV5-4
TGTGCCAGTAGTTCGGGGGGGGGCAATCAGCCCCAGCATTTT CASSSGGGNQPQHF TRBJ1-5 NA NA TRBV19
TGTGCCAGCAGTATTGACAGGGCCTATGGCTACACCTTC CASSIDRAYGYTF TRBJ1-2 TRBD1 NA TRBV12-3/TRBV12-4
TGTGCCAGCAGCCTCGGACAGGGGGCCTTGAAGACCCAGTACTTC CASSLGQGALKTQYF TRBJ2-5 TRBD1 NA TRBV7-9
TGTGCCAGCAGTTACGGACAGTACACTGAAGCTTTCTTT CASSYGQYTEAFF TRBJ1-1 NA NA TRBV2
TGTGCCAGTACCCAGACAGGGGGCGCGAATCAGCCCCAGCATTTT CASTQTGGANQPQHF TRBJ1-5 TRBD1 NA TRBV19
TGCGCCAGCAGTGAAATATGGGGAGCAGGGGGCAATAGTGGCGGGGAGCTGTTTTTT CASSEIWGAGGNSGGELFF TRBJ2-2 TRBD1 NA TRBV10-2
TGCAGCGTTGGGGGTGAGGGCCACGCCTACAATGAGCAGTTCTTC CSVGGEGHAYNEQFF TRBJ2-1 NA NA TRBV29-1
TGTGCCAGCAGTGGTCGTGCCGGTTTGGGGCCCTTTTATAGCAATCAGCCCCAGCATTTT CASSGRAGLGPFYSNQPQHF TRBJ1-5 NA NA TRBV6-1
TGTGCCAGTAGAACCATGGGCAGGGAACCGAACACTGAAGCTTTCTTT CASRTMGREPNTEAFF TRBJ1-1 NA NA TRBV19
TGTGCCAGCAGCTTAGCAGGACAGGGGGCTCGGTACGAGCAGTACTTC CASSLAGQGARYEQYF TRBJ2-7 TRBD1 NA TRBV7-9
TGTGCCTGGAGTATTGCCGGGACTAGCTCCTACAATGAGCAGTTCTTC CAWSIAGTSSYNEQFF TRBJ2-1 TRBD2 NA TRBV30
TGTGCCAGCAGCGTAGCAGGGAAGAACACTGAAGCTTTCTTT CASSVAGKNTEAFF TRBJ1-1 NA NA TRBV9
TGTGCCAGCAGTTCACAGGGGCTAACCTACGAGCAGTACTTC CASSSQGLTYEQYF TRBJ2-7 TRBD1 NA TRBV27
TGTGCCTGGAGTGTGGCAAGCGGGGCCGGAGAGACCCAGTACTTC CAWSVASGAGETQYF TRBJ2-5 TRBD2 NA TRBV30
TGTGCCAGTAGTGCCGGGACACAACTCTACGAGCAGTACTTC CASSAGTQLYEQYF TRBJ2-7 NA NA TRBV19
TGTGCCAGCAGAGAGACAGGGACTCGGATGGACCAGTACTTC CASRETGTRMDQYF TRBJ2-5 NA NA TRBV2
TGCAGCGTCCTCTTATCACCCCTCCACTTT CSVLLSPLHF TRBJ1-6 NA NA TRBV29-1